This T cell receptor beta chain was sequenced in a study of PD-L1 blockade in urothelial cancer. Study in general: Among blood samples, the median T cell count was some 140,000.

Method: immunoSEQ multiplex PCR; TCRdb's copy keeps in-frame clones and lacks some. The sample includes some 45,000 clones, approximately 91% of them seen just once. This clone was picked up one time. The time point is: pretreatment peripheral blood. V shed 3 bases and J 6 bases; nucleotides not matched to a gene: 4. Germline V CDR1 and CDR2: SGDLS, YYNGEE. This CDR3 has 15 amino acids. The TCR originated in a donor at least 40 years old with urothelial cancer. This sample comprised PBMCs, obtained around atezolizumab (anti-PD-L1) treatment. The chain employs TRBV9 and TRBJ2-2; 11 nucleotides match TRBD2. Here the CDR3 reads CASSGSGRVAGELFF. The CDR3 DNA reads TGTGCCAGCAGCGGTAGCGGGAGGGTCGCCGGGGAGCTGTTTTTT.